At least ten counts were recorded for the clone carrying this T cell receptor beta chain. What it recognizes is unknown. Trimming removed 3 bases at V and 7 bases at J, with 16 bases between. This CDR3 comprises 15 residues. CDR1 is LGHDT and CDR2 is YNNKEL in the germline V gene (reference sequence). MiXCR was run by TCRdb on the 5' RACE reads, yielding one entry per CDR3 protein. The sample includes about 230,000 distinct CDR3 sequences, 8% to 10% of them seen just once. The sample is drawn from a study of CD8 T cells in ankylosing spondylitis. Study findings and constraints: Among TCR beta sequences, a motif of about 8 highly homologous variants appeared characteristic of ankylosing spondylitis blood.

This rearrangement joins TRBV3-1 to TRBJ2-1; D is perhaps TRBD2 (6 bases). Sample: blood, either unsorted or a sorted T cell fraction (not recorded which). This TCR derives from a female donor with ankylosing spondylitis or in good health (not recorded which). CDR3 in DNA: TGTGCCAGCAGCCATTTGGGGGGATCTGGGAATGAGCAGTTCTTC. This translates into CASSHLGGSGNEQFF.